This TCR beta chain was identified in a study of blood T cell repertoires in COVID-19. The overall study: Whether acute or convalescent, the COVID-19 samples came from the United States, Italy and Spain. T cells, B-cell-depleted T cells, or PBMCs provided the cDNA or gDNA that served as material.

Authors' data handling: Nucleated cell number was recorded as an estimate derived from reference gene primer amplification. Repertoires were generated with immunoSEQ multiplex PCR, while TCRdb's copy carries only in-frame clones and drops some. Clonal size and the V and J genes are those of that table, whereas D and trimming came from the DNA. Of around 82,000 clones detected, 89% appear once; the ten largest clones hold less than 15%. The CDR3 covers 12 residues. Trimming cost V 5 bases and J 5 bases, with 9 bases left between them. This TCR came from a man between 65 and 85 years old with active or convalescent COVID-19. V gene TRBV12-3 or TRBV12-4 combines with J gene TRBJ2-5; TRBD2 might be the D (6 bases). Sequenced material: peripheral blood. The CDR3 nucleotides are TGTGCCAGCAGTCGGGGGACGGAGACCCAGTACTTC. Translated: CASSRGTETQYF.